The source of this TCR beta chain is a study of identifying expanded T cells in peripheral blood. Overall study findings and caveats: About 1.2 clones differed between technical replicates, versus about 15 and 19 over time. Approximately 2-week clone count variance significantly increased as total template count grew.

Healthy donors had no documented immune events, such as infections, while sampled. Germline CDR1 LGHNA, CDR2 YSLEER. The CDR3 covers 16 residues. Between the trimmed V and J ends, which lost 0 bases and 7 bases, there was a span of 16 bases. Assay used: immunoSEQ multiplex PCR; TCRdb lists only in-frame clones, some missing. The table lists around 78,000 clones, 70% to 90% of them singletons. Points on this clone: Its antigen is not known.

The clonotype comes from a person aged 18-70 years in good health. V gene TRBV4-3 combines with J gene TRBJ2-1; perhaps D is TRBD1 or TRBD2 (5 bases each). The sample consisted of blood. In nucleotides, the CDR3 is TGCGCCAGCAGCCAAGATCCGGGGCCTGCTACGAATGAGCAGTTCTTC. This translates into CASSQDPGPATNEQFF.